The rows below give T cell receptor beta chains drawn from one sample of a study of PD-1 blockade in classical Hodgkin lymphoma. The table came from immunoSEQ multiplex PCR; TCRdb's copy has only in-frame clones and leaves some out. The repertoire holds about 25,000 clones, with about 86% as singletons. The material was peripheral blood mononuclear cells (PBMCs), obtained before the fourth cycle of nivolumab. Source of these receptors: a human donor with classical Hodgkin lymphoma. CDR3s include the opening cysteine and the closing phenylalanine or tryptophan. The order of the fields is CDR3 length, clone size, V gene, CDR3 protein. Expanded clones are given a class, and other clones once, few, many or no size at all.

>15|-|TRBV9
CASSVEGFSNQPQHF
>19|-|TRBV5-5
CASTLGAGGLFSGANVLTF
>15|-|TRBV7-2
CASSLRGEYENTIYF
>15|-|TRBV5-6
CASSAPDRGQETQYF
>14|few|TRBV7-2
CASSLGFGGEPVHF
>15|-|TRBV14
CASSRAPQGNTEAFF
>14|-|TRBV2
CASGGHMNTGELFF
>13|-|TRBV5-6
CASSLVGDQPQHF
>13|-|TRBV5-4
CASSLEAEAGYTF
>11|-|TRBV28
CASSLRNGYTF
>14|once|TRBV4-2
CASSQVGLYNEQFF
>14|-|TRBV9
CASSVEDGYNEQFF
>15|-|TRBV7-9
CASSPPGLRNTEAFF
>13|once|TRBV29-1
CSVEVGVIYGYTF
>15|medium-sized|TRBV6-5
CASSYSGTNSYEQYF
>14|-|TRBV7-6
CASSLEVRGYEQYF
>14|-|TRBV5-6
CASSPSGTGQPQHF
>20|-|TRBV4-3
CASSQDLIARLAGGRYEQYF
>15|-|TRBV28
CASSLWAGPRNEQFF
>15|-|TRBV4-1
CASSQAPSGQREAFF
>12|few|TRBV30
CAWSDASYEQYF
>14|-|TRBV25-1
CASSESGGAFGYTF
>11|-|TRBV25-1
CASSEYRGYTF
>12|-|TRBV30
CAWRGQTYGYTF
>14|-|TRBV2
CASSRGGAGYEQYF
>15|-|TRBV5-4
CASSLDVSLNTEAFF
>13|-|TRBV5-1
CASSAGQPYGYTF
>18|-|TRBV11-3
CASSFIRSGNGVPYEQYF
>18|-|TRBV9
CASSGPLGTGGTNTEAFF